This T cell receptor (beta chain) derives from a study of CD8 T cells in ankylosing spondylitis. Study-wide points: Clones linked to the disease showed a CD8+ phenotype. They occurred at relatively low frequencies in peripheral blood. Apparently characteristic of ankylosing spondylitis blood was a TCR beta motif (under ten highly homologous variants). Existing reports had already noted some motif variants in reactive arthritis synovial fluid and blood.

There are 17 residues in the CDR3. The trim removed 7 bases at V and 4 bases at J, leaving 13 bases unmatched. Germline CDR1 MNHEY, CDR2 SVGEGT. With respect to this clonotype: Its matching antigen is unknown.

TCRdb ran MiXCR on the 5' RACE reads and lists one entry per CDR3 protein. The sample lists over 600,000 distinct CDR3 sequences; around 20% were seen once. The chain carries TRBV6-2 or TRBV6-3 and TRBJ2-1; 10 nucleotides agree with TRBD2. The sample taken for sequencing was blood, either unsorted or a sorted T cell fraction (not recorded which). The sequence came from a male donor with ankylosing spondylitis. In DNA, the CDR3 is TGTGCCAGCAACCGCTTAACTAGCGGGAAGGCGTACAATGAGCAGTTCTTC. It is translated as CASNRLTSGKAYNEQFF.